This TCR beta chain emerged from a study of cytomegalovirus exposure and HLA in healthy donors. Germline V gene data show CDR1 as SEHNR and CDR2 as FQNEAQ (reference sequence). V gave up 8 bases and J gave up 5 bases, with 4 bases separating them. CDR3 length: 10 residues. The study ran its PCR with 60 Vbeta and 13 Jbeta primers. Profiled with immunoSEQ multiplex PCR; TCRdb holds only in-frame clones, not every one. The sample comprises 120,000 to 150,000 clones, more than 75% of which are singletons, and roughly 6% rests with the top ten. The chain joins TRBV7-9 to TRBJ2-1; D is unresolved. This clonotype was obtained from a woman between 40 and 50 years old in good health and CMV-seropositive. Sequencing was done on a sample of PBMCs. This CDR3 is CASGHNEQFF. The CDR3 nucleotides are TGTGCCAGCGGCCACAATGAGCAGTTCTTC.